This T cell receptor (beta chain) originates from a study of T cell repertoires in cytomegalovirus infection (dated by TCRdb to about 2019). General notes on the study: Donor HLA type was relevant to the analysis, as public TCR beta signatures indicated carriage of CMV infection together with the matching HLA type. Study-level results and caveats: In the ex vivo response, HLA-C-restricted CMV-specific TCR beta clonotypes were dominant, and in two of eight donors the single most frequent clonotype came from this HLA-C-restricted group. In both this cohort and an independent cohort of more than 350 donors, the cumulative frequency of public TCR beta family members distinguished carriers of CMV infection plus the relevant HLA type.

Its CDR3 holds 18 amino acids, cysteine through phenylalanine. Only the CDR3 portion is preserved as DNA: 54 bases, with reading frame beginning at the first base. The junction shows trimming of 1 base on V and 0 bases on J, plus 16 bases between the germline ends. The germline V gene (reference sequence) yields DFQATT for CDR1 and SNEGSKA for CDR2. This clonotype was seen a handful of times. The antigen this receptor binds is unknown. No base quality values were provided; no much bigger clone lies one nucleotide off. The instrument was an Illumina HiSeq 1500. TCRdb passed the public sequencing reads through fastp at Q25 and MiXCR, retaining productive beta sequences. For every CDR3 protein sequence, its rows merge into one entry that carries the most common genes and DNA. This sample lists about 250,000 distinct CDR3 sequences; 6% to 8% were detected once. Of the sample, 6.5% is held by the ten largest clones.

The sample taken for sequencing was PBMCs. This clonotype was obtained from a human donor in good health (CMV status not recorded). Some clones in this sample may be carry-over from other donors' samples. The chain joins TRBV20-1 to TRBJ2-6, with the D segment possibly TRBD1 or TRBD2, each aligning over 6 bases. The CDR3 reads CSARVGGLLTSGANVLTF. The DNA sequence reads TGCAGTGCTAGAGTAGGGGGGTTACTCACCTCTGGGGCCAACGTCCTGACTTTC.